This T cell receptor (beta chain) was retrieved from a study of vaccination and CD4 T cells after COVID-19. In the study overall: Overlapping SARS-CoV-2, HCoV-NL63, HCoV-OC43 and HCoV-229E spike peptides stimulated the cells.

CDR3 length equals 18 residues. The V end was cut by 10 bases, the J end by 1 base, with 28 bases between. Per germline, CDR1 MDHEN and CDR2 SYDVKM. The Oncomine TCR Beta short-read assay was what sequenced the DNA obtained from cultured CD4+ T cells. A single record per CDR3 protein comes from TCRdb applying MiXCR to the PCR reads. The repertoire includes 20,000 to 25,000 distinct CDR3 sequences, roughly 30% of them detected once, and around 3% sits in the top ten. Sample time point: late sampling 161 to 241 days after vaccination in a few convalescent patients. Treatment described: approximately 9-day PBMC culture with coronavirus spike peptide pools or control peptides (ViraFEST assay). Alongside about 9.1 IU/ml IL-2 and 10 ug/ml peptide pools, PBMCs were cultured at a few million per well. Comment on this clonotype: Its target is not known.

Specimen: CD4+ T cells from blood, cultured in vitro, collected about 7 months after SARS-CoV-2 vaccination. The J gene is TRBJ1-2, the V gene TRBV28; no reliable D call. This clonotype originated in a human donor who had recovered from COVID-19. The CDR3 region is CATYRLFWTAGRNYGYTF. In nucleotides, the CDR3 is TGTGCCACTTATCGTTTGTTTTGGACGGCCGGACGTAACTATGGCTACACCTTC.